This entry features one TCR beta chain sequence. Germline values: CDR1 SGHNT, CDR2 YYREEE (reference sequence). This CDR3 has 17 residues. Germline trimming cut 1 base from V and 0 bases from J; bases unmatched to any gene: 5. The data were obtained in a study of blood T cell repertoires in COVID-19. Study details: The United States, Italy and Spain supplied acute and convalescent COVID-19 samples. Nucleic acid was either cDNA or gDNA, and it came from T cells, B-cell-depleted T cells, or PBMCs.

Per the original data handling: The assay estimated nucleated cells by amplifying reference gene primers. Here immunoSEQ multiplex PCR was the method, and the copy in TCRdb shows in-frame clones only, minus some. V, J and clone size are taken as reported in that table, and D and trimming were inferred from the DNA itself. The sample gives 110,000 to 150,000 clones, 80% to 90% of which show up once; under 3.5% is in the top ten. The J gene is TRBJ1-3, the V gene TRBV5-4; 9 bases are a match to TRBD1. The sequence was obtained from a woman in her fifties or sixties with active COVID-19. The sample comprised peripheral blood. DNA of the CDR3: TGTGCCAGCAGCTTGATGGGACAGGGTTCCTCTGGAAACACCATATATTTT. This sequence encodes CASSLMGQGSSGNTIYF.